This TCR beta chain was retrieved from a study of cytomegalovirus exposure and HLA in healthy donors. The V gene's germline CDR1 is SNHLY and CDR2 FYNNEI. The CDR3 has 13 residues. The ends were cut back, 8 bases at V and 2 bases at J, with 13 bases in the middle. The study ran its PCR with 60 Vbeta and 13 Jbeta primers. Here immunoSEQ multiplex PCR was the method, and the copy in TCRdb shows in-frame clones only, minus some. The sample shows under 200,000 clones, less than 90% of them seen only once. The chain combines TRBV2 with TRBJ2-7; D is perhaps TRBD1 (5 bases). The TCR originated in a boy aged 2-9 years in good health and CMV-seronegative. The material sequenced was PBMCs. The chain's CDR3 is CASQRQLPYEQYF. CDR3 nucleotide sequence: TGTGCCAGCCAAAGACAGCTACCCTACGAGCAGTACTTC.